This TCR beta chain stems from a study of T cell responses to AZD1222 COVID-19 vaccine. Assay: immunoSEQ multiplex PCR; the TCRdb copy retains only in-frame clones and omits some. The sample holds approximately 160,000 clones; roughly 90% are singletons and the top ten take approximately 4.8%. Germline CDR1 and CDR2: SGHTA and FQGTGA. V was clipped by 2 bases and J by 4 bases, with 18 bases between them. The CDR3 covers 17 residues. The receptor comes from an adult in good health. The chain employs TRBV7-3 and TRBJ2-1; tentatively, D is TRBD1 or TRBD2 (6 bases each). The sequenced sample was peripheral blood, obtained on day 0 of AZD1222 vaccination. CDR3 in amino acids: CASSLGRGGGVYNEQFF. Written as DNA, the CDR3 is TGTGCCAGCAGCTTAGGCAGGGGCGGCGGGGTATACAATGAGCAGTTCTTC. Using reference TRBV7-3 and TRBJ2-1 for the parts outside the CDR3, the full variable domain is GAGVSQTPSNKVTEKGKYVELRCDPISGHTALYWYRQSLGQGPEFLIYFQGTGAADDSGLPNDRFFAVRPEGSVSTLKIQRTERGDSAVYLCASSLGRGGGVYNEQFFGPGTRLTVL.